Listed below are T cell receptor beta chains from one sample, sequenced in a study of blood T cell repertoires in COVID-19. The method was immunoSEQ multiplex PCR; TCRdb's version includes in-frame clones alone and lacks a portion of them. The sample records under 250,000 clones, 83% being singletons. The material sequenced was peripheral blood. All receptors derive from a man aged 35-49 years with active or convalescent COVID-19. Each CDR3 is given with its conserved first and last residue. A D gene is named only where the DNA matches it firmly. Clone size is shown for a subset of rows, as once, few, many or a class of expanded clone.

D,length,J,size,V,CDR3,DNA
TRBD1,16,TRBJ1-5,NA,TRBV18,CASSPREGGGNQPQHF,TGTGCCAGCTCACCACGGGAAGGGGGCGGCAATCAGCCCCAGCATTTT
TRBD1,15,TRBJ1-4,NA,TRBV5-1,CASSASQGSGEKLFF,TGCGCCAGCAGCGCATCACAGGGGAGCGGTGAAAAACTGTTTTTT
NA,13,TRBJ1-1,NA,TRBV7-3,CASSFDREGEAFF,TGTGCCAGCAGCTTCGACCGGGAGGGTGAAGCTTTCTTT
NA,14,TRBJ2-7,NA,TRBV2,CASRLGHGNYEQYF,TGTGCCAGCCGCCTAGGTCACGGGAACTACGAGCAGTACTTC
TRBD1,15,TRBJ2-7,NA,TRBV14,CASSARDRGLYEQYF,TGTGCCAGCAGCGCGCGGGACAGGGGGCTTTACGAGCAGTACTTC
NA,15,TRBJ1-4,NA,TRBV30,CAWSVIGTGPTELFF,TGTGCCTGGAGTGTAATAGGCACAGGCCCCACGGAACTGTTTTTT
NA,15,TRBJ1-5,NA,TRBV6-2/TRBV6-3,CASSYVSIGGQPQHF,TGTGCCAGCAGTTACGTTTCGATCGGAGGCCAGCCCCAGCATTTT
TRBD1,17,TRBJ1-1,NA,TRBV3-1/TRBV3-2,CASSLGTGGYWHTEAFF,TGTGCCAGCAGCTTAGGGACAGGGGGGTATTGGCACACTGAAGCTTTCTTT
TRBD1,16,TRBJ1-4,NA,TRBV7-2,CASSSPQGADNEKLFF,TGTGCCAGCAGCTCCCCCCAGGGGGCGGATAATGAAAAACTGTTTTTT
NA,16,TRBJ2-1,NA,TRBV14,CASSQGPGHTLKEQFF,TGTGCCAGCAGCCAAGGTCCGGGACACACATTGAAGGAGCAGTTCTTC
NA,13,TRBJ2-5,NA,TRBV13,CASSLGLQETQYF,TGTGCCAGCAGCTTAGGATTACAAGAGACCCAGTACTTC
NA,13,TRBJ1-1,NA,TRBV3-1/TRBV3-2,CASSQAVNTEAFF,TGTGCCAGCAGCCAGGCTGTGAACACTGAAGCTTTCTTT
TRBD1,15,TRBJ1-1,NA,TRBV5-4,CASSLGGQMNTEAFF,TGTGCCAGCAGCTTGGGGGGACAGATGAACACTGAAGCTTTCTTT
NA,16,TRBJ1-6,NA,TRBV30,CAWRGPRTNLNSPLHF,TGTGCCTGGAGGGGGCCGAGGACGAATCTTAATTCACCCCTCCACTTT
NA,14,TRBJ2-2,NA,TRBV25-1,CASKGASNTGELFF,TGTGCCAGCAAGGGAGCCTCGAACACCGGGGAGCTGTTTTTT
NA,13,TRBJ1-1,NA,TRBV6-5,CASRIISSTEAFF,TGTGCCAGCAGGATCATTAGCTCCACTGAAGCTTTCTTT
TRBD1,15,TRBJ1-1,NA,TRBV5-4,CASSLGGQGNTEAFF,TGTGCCAGCAGCTTGGGTGGACAGGGGAACACTGAAGCTTTCTTT
NA,14,TRBJ1-2,once,TRBV24-1,CATSDSGMDYGYTF,TGTGCCACCAGTGATTCGGGTATGGACTATGGCTACACCTTC
TRBD2,15,TRBJ2-1,NA,TRBV29-1,CSGVSGKSSYNEQFF,TGCAGCGGCGTTAGCGGGAAGAGCTCCTACAATGAGCAGTTCTTC
NA,18,TRBJ2-3,NA,TRBV7-2,CASSSPPGGNPSTDTQYF,TGTGCCAGCAGCTCCCCCCCTGGCGGGAACCCAAGCACAGATACGCAGTATTTT
NA,20,TRBJ1-2,few,TRBV5-1,CASSSHSYAVGQGPHYGYTF,TGCGCCAGCAGCTCCCACTCCTATGCCGTGGGACAAGGGCCCCACTATGGCTACACCTTC
NA,14,TRBJ2-7,few,TRBV19,CASSIGAVSYEQYF,TGTGCCAGTAGTATAGGAGCGGTCTCCTACGAGCAGTACTTC
TRBD1,15,TRBJ2-7,once,TRBV7-2,CASSSFRQGSYEQYF,TGTGCCAGCAGCAGCTTCAGACAGGGCTCCTACGAGCAGTACTTC
NA,15,TRBJ1-1,once,TRBV5-1,CASSSQGVRGTEAFF,TGCGCCAGCAGCTCACAGGGCGTGAGAGGCACTGAAGCTTTCTTT
TRBD1,13,TRBJ1-3,NA,TRBV7-6,CASSPTGGNTIYF,TGTGCCAGCAGCCCGACAGGGGGAAACACCATATATTTT
TRBD1,13,TRBJ1-2,once,TRBV10-3,CATRTGGNYGYTF,TGTGCCACCCGGACAGGGGGCAACTATGGCTACACCTTC
TRBD1,15,TRBJ1-4,NA,TRBV3-1/TRBV3-2,CASSDNRGGNEKLFF,TGTGCCAGCAGCGACAACAGGGGGGGTAATGAAAAACTGTTTTTT
TRBD2,18,TRBJ2-3,NA,TRBV28,CASKTPPGLAEFTDAQYF,TGTGCCAGCAAAACGCCCCCGGGACTAGCGGAGTTCACAGATGCGCAGTATTTT
NA,12,TRBJ1-1,NA,TRBV3-1/TRBV3-2,CASSQQTGEAFF,TGTGCCAGCAGCCAACAGACAGGTGAAGCTTTCTTT
NA,13,TRBJ1-5,NA,TRBV6-1,CASSEGASQPQHF,TGTGCCAGCAGTGAGGGGGCGAGTCAGCCCCAGCATTTT
NA,13,TRBJ1-1,NA,TRBV19,CASSITRGTEAFF,TGTGCCAGTAGTATTACACGGGGGACTGAAGCTTTCTTT
NA,13,TRBJ1-5,NA,TRBV7-6,CASSPNSNQPQHF,TGTGCCAGCAGCCCTAATAGCAATCAGCCCCAGCATTTT
NA,10,TRBJ2-1,NA,TRBV20-1,CSAIYNEQFF,TGCAGTGCTATATACAATGAGCAGTTCTTC
NA,15,TRBJ2-7,NA,TRBV11-3,CASSLEGEVAYEQYF,TGTGCCAGCAGCTTAGAGGGAGAAGTAGCCTACGAGCAGTACTTC
NA,12,TRBJ1-2,NA,TRBV12-5,CASGSTGNGYTF,TGTGCTAGTGGTTCGACAGGAAATGGCTACACCTTC
NA,17,TRBJ1-1,NA,TRBV18,CASSPRRQQGLYTEAFF,TGTGCCAGCTCACCTCGCCGCCAGCAGGGCTTGTACACTGAAGCTTTCTTT
TRBD1,14,TRBJ2-7,NA,TRBV11-3,CASSVQGASYEQYF,TGTGCCAGCAGTGTACAGGGGGCGTCATACGAGCAGTACTTC
TRBD1,17,TRBJ1-4,NA,TRBV19,CASSIFVRDRGDEKLFF,TGTGCCAGTAGTATCTTTGTCCGGGACAGGGGCGATGAAAAACTGTTTTTT
TRBD1,14,TRBJ1-1,NA,TRBV5-1,CASSLGTGGTEAFF,TGCGCCAGCAGCTTAGGGACAGGGGGCACTGAAGCTTTCTTT
NA,12,TRBJ1-2,NA,TRBV14,CASTSGNYGYTF,TGTGCCAGCACTTCAGGGAACTATGGCTACACCTTC
TRBD1,15,TRBJ1-5,NA,TRBV27,CASSLEGATVAPQHF,TGTGCCAGCAGTTTAGAGGGGGCCACCGTCGCGCCCCAGCATTTT
NA,14,TRBJ2-7,NA,TRBV11-3,CASSQNAGVYEQYF,TGTGCCAGCAGCCAAAATGCCGGGGTCTACGAGCAGTACTTC